This note documents a single TCR beta chain sequence. What antigen it recognizes has not been identified. Per-nucleotide qualities are absent, and no much larger clonotype sits a single base away. One collaborating source in Seattle enrolled patients during active infection and followed them longitudinally through the course of disease. Whole blood was collected in K2EDTA tubes by collaborating institutions according to the institutions' own protocols. For TCRbeta analysis, collaborator samples were shipped as frozen whole blood, as isolated PBMCs, or as DNA extracted from either sample type. The immunoSEQ Assay, a bias-controlled multiplex PCR, was used to amplify TCRbeta CDR3 regions from genomic DNA. Concerning the study's data processing: The number of nucleated cells in each sample was estimated from the amplification of reference gene primers within the assay. To quantify the absolute abundance of each unique TCRbeta CDR3 rearrangement, sequence reads were collapsed and filtered. For each sample, productive Simpson clonality was calculated by taking the square root of Simpson's diversity index across productive rearrangements. Entries here come from immuneACCESS through TCRdb and include only in-frame sequences with V and J called. Some clones fail to appear in such tables; in the studies checked, an unresolved V gene covers under half of the shortfall, and the cause of the remainder is unknown. V, J and clone size derive from that table, while D and trimming were established from the DNA sequence. The sample yields about 190,000 clones; about four fifths were counted once. Together, the top ten hold around 7.8% of the sample.

Sequences SNHLY (CDR1) and FYNNEI (CDR2) are obtained from the germline V gene. V is shortened by 2 bases, J by 0 bases, and the region joining them spans 9 bases. The CDR3 goes from the cysteine to the phenylalanine over 15 residues. Solely the CDR3 DNA is kept, with 45 bases framed from the first base. These data are taken from a study of blood T cell repertoires in COVID-19 (dated by TCRdb to 2020 to 2022). For the wider study: Collaborator samples came from the United States, Italy and Spain and covered acute and convalescent phases of COVID-19. The material from the prospective study consisted of cDNA or gDNA derived from T cells, B-cell-depleted T cells, or PBMCs. The dataset comprised deeply sampled blood TCRbeta repertoires from subjects exposed to, actively infected with, or recovered from COVID-19. The repertoires were made available in a free public database intended to serve as a resource for research on the immune response to SARS-CoV-2. Samples came from the ongoing ImmuneRACE study (first 160 participants) plus 1,254 subjects from 6 global collaborators. A de-identified subject ID, COVID-19 status, age in years and sex were almost always included in the sample metadata. HLA class I and class II types, where available, came from metadata supplied by the sample provider rather than from assay-based typing. General findings and caveats noted by the study authors: The amount of clinical and demographic metadata varied by source and participant and was provided uncurated.

The chain employs TRBV2 and TRBJ2-3; a tentative D match to TRBD2 spans 5 bases. This receptor was taken from a woman aged 60-70 years with COVID-19, enrolled during active disease. Sequencing was performed on peripheral blood. The bases read TGTGCCAGCAGTGAAAGAGGGCCTAGCACAGATACGCAGTATTTT. It specifies CASSERGPSTDTQYF.